The 13 T cell receptor beta chains given below trace back to one sample, sequenced in a study of lymphopenia after photon versus proton radiotherapy. The assay was immunoSEQ multiplex PCR, and TCRdb's table has in-frame clones only and misses some. In the table there are under 75,000 clones, about nine tenths of which are singletons. Sequenced here: peripheral blood, sampled from a patient treated with photon-based radiotherapy. These TCRs come from a middle-aged woman with cholangiocarcinoma.

The chain couples TRBV11-2 to TRBJ2-1, with TRBD2 as a possible D gene (7 bases). Germline CDR1 is SGHAT and CDR2 is FQNNGV. This CDR3 has 12 amino acids. The V end was cut by 4 bases, the J end by 11 bases, with 12 bases between. CDR3 region: CASSWGGGKQFF. The CDR3 DNA reads TGTGCCAGCAGCTGGGGGGGCGGTAAGCAGTTCTTC. Full variable domain (outside the CDR3, taken from reference TRBV11-2 and TRBJ2-1): EAGVAQSPRYKIIEKRQSVAFWCNPISGHATLYWYQQILGQGPKLLIQFQNNGVVDDSQLPKDRFSAERLKGVDSTLKIQPAKLEDSAVYLCASSWGGGKQFFGPGTRLTVL.

This rearrangement joins TRBV29-1 to TRBJ2-1; TRBD2 matches at 9 bases. J gave up 10 bases and V 4 bases, and 5 bases lay outside the gene matches. The germline gives CDR1 SQVTM, CDR2 ANQGSEA. This CDR3 spans 12 amino acids. DNA of the CDR3: TGCAGCGTTGGACTAGCGGCCCAAGAGCAGTTCTTC. Its translation is CSVGLAAQEQFF.

The V gene is TRBV7-2, the J gene TRBJ1-2; tentative D call: TRBD1 (5 bases). Germline CDR1 SGHTA, CDR2 FQGNSA. This CDR3 spans 14 amino acids. Trimming stripped 6 bases from V and 7 bases from J, with 18 bases between. Here the CDR3 reads CASRPDRGAGGYTF. CDR3 coding DNA: TGTGCCAGCAGGCCCGATCGGGGCGCAGGTGGCTACACCTTC. The variable domain in full, completed from reference TRBV7-2 and TRBJ1-2, reads GAGVSQSPSNKVTEKGKDVELRCDPISGHTALYWYRQSLGQGLEFLIYFQGNSAPDKSGLPSDRFSAERTGGSVSTLTIQRTQQEDSAVYLCASRPDRGAGGYTFGSGTRLTVV.

The CDR3 region has the DNA TGTGCCAGCAGTTTATTGAGGACCGAGAGCTACGAGCAGTACTTC. Residues: CASSLLRTESYEQYF. The chain recombines TRBV28 with TRBJ2-7; D call uncertain. Germline lookup yields CDR1 MDHEN and CDR2 SYDVKM. Trimming stripped 1 base from V and 3 bases from J, with 13 bases between. This CDR3 comprises 15 residues. The full variable domain, rest sourced from reference TRBV28 and TRBJ2-7, is DVKVTQSSRYLVKRTGEKVFLECVQDMDHENMFWYRQDPGLGLRLIYFSYDVKMKEKGDIPEGYSVSREKKERFSLILESASTNQTSMYLCASSLLRTESYEQYFGPGTRLTVT.

The J gene is TRBJ2-5, the V gene TRBV2; D possibly uses TRBD1 or TRBD2 (6 bases each). The CDR3 sequence is 15 residues long. Trimming cost V 4 bases and J 5 bases, with 17 bases left between them. Germline CDR1 and CDR2: SNHLY and FYNNEI. DNA for the CDR3: TGTGCCAGCAGTGGGACGGGGGCGCCCATGGAGACCCAGTACTTC. This translates into CASSGTGAPMETQYF.

This rearrangement joins TRBV7-9 to TRBJ1-1; D is unclear. The germline gives CDR1 SEHNR, CDR2 FQNEAQ (reference sequence). The CDR3 is made up of 12 amino acids. Trimming removed 5 bases at V and 7 bases at J, with 11 bases between. The CDR3 DNA sequence: TGTGCCAGCAGCCCAGGACGGCTTGAAGCTTTCTTT. This codes for CASSPGRLEAFF.

This clone was counted once. The chain has TRBV5-6 and TRBJ1-4; D gene uncertain. Germline loops: CDR1 SGHDT, CDR2 YYEEEE. The CDR3 is 12 residues long. With 1 base removed from V and 8 bases from J, the gap between germline ends came to 6 bases. The DNA of the CDR3 is TGTGCCAGCAGCTTGATGAGGGAAAAACTGTTTTTT. Protein product: CASSLMREKLFF.

This chain uses TRBV7-8 with TRBJ1-1; weak D call: TRBD1 (5 bases). Deletions cut 4 bases from V and 4 bases from J, with 10 bases between. This CDR3 spans 13 amino acids. Germline V gene sequence: CDR1 SGHVS, CDR2 FQNEAQ. The DNA for the CDR3 is TGTGCCAGCAGCTATAGGACACTCACTGAAGCTTTCTTT. Protein: CASSYRTLTEAFF.

The V call is TRBV4-2, the J call TRBJ2-7; 10 bases fit TRBD1. V lost 4 bases, J lost 2 bases, and 11 bases stayed unmatched. The germline CDR1 and CDR2 sequences are LGHNA and YNFKEQ. The CDR3 runs to 17 residues. Here the CDR3 reads CASSLTRGQGFAYEQYF. The CDR3 region has the DNA TGTGCCAGCAGCCTCACCAGGGGACAGGGGTTTGCCTACGAGCAGTACTTC.

This sequence joins TRBV19 and TRBJ2-5, with D uncertain. This CDR3 has 14 residues. Between the trimmed V and J ends, which lost 3 bases and 5 bases, there was a span of 13 bases. Germline values: CDR1 LNHDA, CDR2 SQIVND (reference sequence). The CDR3 DNA is TGTGCCAGTAGTATTAGGAGTAGGATGGAGACCCAGTACTTC. Translated, it gives CASSIRSRMETQYF.

J is TRBJ1-6 and V is TRBV27, with D perhaps matching TRBD1 (6 bases). This CDR3 has 13 residues. The V and J ends lost 5 bases and 8 bases respectively, with 10 bases between them. CDR1 and CDR2 from the germline V gene are MNHEY and SMNVEV (reference sequence). CDR3 loop: CASSRNRDSPLHF. CDR3 DNA: TGTGCCAGCAGTCGAAACAGGGATTCACCCCTCCACTTT.

The V gene is TRBV28, the J gene TRBJ1-2; 9 bases are shared with TRBD1. The germline gives CDR1 MDHEN, CDR2 SYDVKM. Trimming removed 7 bases from V and 10 bases from J; junction bases left unmatched: 4. The CDR3 spans 11 residues. CDR3: CASTRTGAYTF. The CDR3 DNA reads as TGTGCCAGCACGAGGACAGGGGCCTACACCTTC.

The chain recombines TRBV30 with TRBJ2-1; tentative D call: TRBD1 (6 bases). CDR1 and CDR2 from the germline V gene are GTSNPN and SVGIG (reference sequence). With 2 bases removed from V and 7 bases from J, the gap between germline ends came to 9 bases. The CDR3 extends over 12 amino acids. The CDR3 coding sequence is TGTGCCTGGAGTTGGGGGCAGAATGAGCAGTTCTTC. Its protein product is CAWSWGQNEQFF.